A selection of T cell receptor beta chains follows, all from one sample in a study of T cells after yellow fever vaccination. MiXCR was run by TCRdb on the 5' RACE reads, yielding one entry per CDR3 protein. The sample contains 340,000 or so distinct CDR3 sequences, approximately 13% of which appear only once. This specimen was CD4+ T cells sorted from PBMCs, taken 15 days after the yellow fever booster vaccination. The receptors derive from a man aged 18 to 35 who received the YFV17D yellow fever vaccine. CDR3s include the opening cysteine and the closing phenylalanine or tryptophan. The D gene is left open where the match is weak. Clone size is stated in some rows and not others, as once, few, many or a class when expanded.

clone_size j_call v_call d_call cdr3_aa cdr3_nt
few TRBJ1-5 TRBV12-3/TRBV12-4 NA CASSLFGGAYSNQPQHF TGTGCCAGCAGTTTATTCGGCGGAGCATATAGCAATCAGCCCCAGCATTTT
NA TRBJ1-2 TRBV7-2 NA CASSLMQAAYGYTF TGTGCCAGCAGCTTAATGCAGGCCGCCTATGGCTACACCTTC
NA TRBJ2-1 TRBV12-3/TRBV12-4 NA CASSAPVSEQFF TGTGCCAGCAGTGCCCCGGTTTCTGAGCAGTTCTTC
few TRBJ1-1 TRBV20-1 NA CSARGDLNTEAFF TGCAGTGCTAGGGGGGATTTGAACACTGAAGCTTTCTTT
few TRBJ2-3 TRBV6-5 NA CASGVRGSTDTQYF TGTGCCAGCGGGGTCCGGGGAAGCACAGATACGCAGTATTTT
NA TRBJ1-1 TRBV7-8 NA CASSSRSGTGNTEAFF TGTGCCAGCAGCTCCCGAAGCGGGACCGGCAACACTGAAGCTTTCTTT
NA TRBJ2-1 TRBV4-2 TRBD2 CASSQAGGQNEQFF TGTGCCAGCAGCCAAGCGGGGGGGCAGAATGAGCAGTTCTTC
NA TRBJ1-1 TRBV7-2 NA CASSRRTTTNTEAFF TGTGCCAGCAGCCGAAGGACCACGACCAACACTGAAGCTTTCTTT
few TRBJ1-1 TRBV5-1 NA CASSFQGATHTEAFF TGCGCCAGCAGCTTCCAGGGAGCGACGCACACTGAAGCTTTCTTT
NA TRBJ1-2 TRBV25-1 NA CASSETAPDYGYTF TGTGCCAGCAGTGAAACCGCCCCGGACTATGGCTACACCTTC
few TRBJ1-5 TRBV6-2/TRBV6-3 TRBD1 CASSHRGRSNQPQHF TGTGCCAGCAGCCACAGGGGACGGAGCAATCAGCCCCAGCATTTT
many TRBJ2-7 TRBV7-2 TRBD2 CASSSRRLAGNEQYF TGTGCCAGCAGCTCCCGTCGACTAGCGGGGAACGAGCAGTACTTC
NA TRBJ1-1 TRBV4-3 NA CASSQDLGVGTEAFF TGCGCCAGCAGCCAAGATCTTGGGGTGGGAACTGAAGCTTTCTTT
NA TRBJ2-3 TRBV4-3 NA CASSQDPLASTDTQYF TGCGCCAGCAGCCAAGATCCCCTAGCTAGCACAGATACGCAGTATTTT
NA TRBJ2-5 TRBV19 TRBD2 CASSIRLAGEETQYF TGTGCCAGTAGTATCCGACTAGCGGGGGAAGAGACCCAGTACTTC
many TRBJ2-2 TRBV6-2/TRBV6-3 NA CASSYYRRTNTGELFF TGTGCCAGCAGTTATTACAGGCGAACGAACACCGGGGAGCTGTTTTTT
few TRBJ2-3 TRBV12-3/TRBV12-4 NA CASSFSSVHLDTQYF TGTGCCAGCAGTTTCAGCTCCGTCCATTTAGATACGCAGTATTTT
NA TRBJ1-2 TRBV3-1 NA CASSQVFSYTRPNYGYTF TGTGCCAGCAGCCAAGTATTCTCCTATACTAGACCTAACTATGGCTACACCTTC
many TRBJ1-1 TRBV5-4 NA CASSPGQNKAFF TGTGCCAGCAGCCCTGGACAGAATAAAGCTTTCTTT
NA TRBJ1-1 TRBV9 TRBD1 CASTRTGGRYDTEAFF TGTGCCAGCACCCGAACAGGGGGCCGGTACGACACTGAAGCTTTCTTT
few TRBJ1-6 TRBV7-9 NA CASSFGEGSPLHF TGTGCCAGCAGCTTCGGGGAGGGCTCACCCCTCCACTTT
few TRBJ1-3 TRBV7-2 TRBD1 CASSYWTGGFGNTIYF TGTGCCAGCAGCTATTGGACAGGGGGCTTTGGAAACACCATATATTTT
NA TRBJ2-5 TRBV9 TRBD1 CASSVGTGSSQETQYF TGTGCCAGCAGCGTAGGGACAGGGAGTTCTCAAGAGACCCAGTACTTC
NA TRBJ2-3 TRBV19 TRBD2 CASSTGSGTTDTQYF TGTGCCAGTAGTACCGGCAGCGGGACCACAGATACGCAGTATTTT
few TRBJ2-3 TRBV6-5 TRBD2 CATRRAGGPRDTQYF TGTGCCACCCGCCGCGCGGGGGGGCCCCGAGATACGCAGTATTTT
few TRBJ2-5 TRBV4-1 TRBD1 CASSQVDRGRQGTQYF TGCGCCAGCAGCCAAGTCGACAGGGGCCGCCAGGGGACCCAGTACTTC
NA TRBJ1-3 TRBV9 NA CASSVEGGSGNTIYF TGTGCCAGCAGCGTAGAAGGGGGCTCTGGAAACACCATATATTTT
NA TRBJ1-2 TRBV5-4 TRBD1 CASSSTGGSYGYTF TGTGCCAGCAGCTCAACAGGGGGAAGCTATGGCTACACCTTC
NA TRBJ2-3 TRBV4-2 NA CASSQVALASPSDTQYF TGTGCCAGCAGCCAAGTCGCACTTGCGTCACCTTCCGATACGCAGTATTTT
NA TRBJ2-7 TRBV10-3 NA CAISDVKAYEQYF TGTGCCATCAGTGACGTTAAGGCCTACGAGCAGTACTTC
NA TRBJ1-5 TRBV6-5 TRBD1 CASSYDTGEGQPQHF TGTGCCAGCAGTTACGATACAGGGGAGGGTCAGCCCCAGCATTTT
few TRBJ1-1 TRBV5-1 NA CASSLMWGSEAFF TGCGCCAGCAGCTTGATGTGGGGGTCTGAAGCTTTCTTT
NA TRBJ1-2 TRBV6-5 NA CASSYGGRATGYTF TGTGCCAGCAGTTACGGGGGCAGGGCGACCGGCTACACCTTC
many TRBJ1-2 TRBV7-9 NA CASSPPGTTNYGYTF TGTGCCAGCAGCCCCCCGGGCACAACCAACTATGGCTACACCTTC
many TRBJ1-5 TRBV12-3/TRBV12-4 NA CASSLRQNQPQHF TGTGCCAGCAGTTTAAGGCAGAATCAGCCCCAGCATTTT
NA TRBJ2-3 TRBV7-9 NA CASSAVTDTQYF TGTGCCAGCAGCGCGGTCACAGATACGCAGTATTTT
NA TRBJ1-1 TRBV7-3 TRBD1 CASSKGTGGMNTEAFF TGTGCCAGCAGCAAAGGGACAGGGGGCATGAACACTGAAGCTTTCTTT
NA TRBJ2-5 TRBV7-9 NA CASSLSGSTETQYF TGTGCCAGCAGCTTATCCGGCTCCACGGAGACCCAGTACTTC
NA TRBJ1-5 TRBV7-9 NA CASSLPPGPKDF TGTGCCAGCAGCTTACCCCCGGGACCCAAGGATTTT
few TRBJ1-2 TRBV3-1 NA CASSQEGVAGWNGYTF TGTGCCAGCAGCCAAGAGGGGGTGGCAGGGTGGAACGGCTACACCTTC
NA TRBJ2-3 TRBV4-1 TRBD2 CASSPRASGGGDTQYF TGCGCCAGCAGCCCCCGCGCGAGCGGGGGGGGAGATACGCAGTATTTT
NA TRBJ1-4 TRBV4-2 TRBD1 CASSQPGQYNEKLFF TGTGCCAGCAGCCAACCGGGACAGTATAATGAAAAACTGTTTTTT
many TRBJ2-7 TRBV6-1 TRBD1 CASLLQGNEQYF TGTGCCAGCCTCCTACAGGGGAACGAGCAGTACTTC
many TRBJ2-5 TRBV5-1 NA CASSLGAQETQYF TGTGCCAGCTCACTGGGGGCCCAAGAGACCCAGTACTTC
NA TRBJ1-2 TRBV4-2 TRBD1 CASSQEKQGARGYTF TGTGCCAGCAGCCAGGAAAAACAGGGGGCGCGGGGCTACACCTTC
NA TRBJ1-5 TRBV20-1 NA CSARDLRQPGSNQPQHF TGCAGTGCTAGAGATCTTAGGCAGCCGGGAAGCAATCAGCCCCAGCATTTT
few TRBJ2-3 TRBV20-1 NA CSARDGGSTDTQYF TGCAGTGCGAGAGATGGGGGTAGCACAGATACGCAGTATTTT
many TRBJ2-6 TRBV11-2 NA CASSGVSGANVLTF TGTGCCAGCAGCGGGGTCTCTGGGGCCAACGTCCTGACTTTC
NA TRBJ2-7 TRBV20-1 TRBD1 CSATKQGGNEQYF TGCAGTGCTACTAAACAGGGGGGCAACGAGCAGTACTTC
few TRBJ2-1 TRBV7-3 TRBD2 CASSSRTSIYNEQFF TGTGCCAGCAGCTCGCGGACTAGCATCTACAATGAGCAGTTCTTC
NA TRBJ2-3 TRBV5-1 TRBD2 CASSGSGDADTQYF TGCGCCAGCAGCGGTAGCGGGGACGCAGATACGCAGTATTTT
many TRBJ2-2 TRBV11-1 TRBD1 CASSRTGFNTGELFF TGTGCCAGCAGCCGGACAGGGTTTAACACCGGGGAGCTGTTTTTT